Presented here are 9 T cell receptor beta chains from one specimen sequenced in a study of OX40 agonist ivuxolimab in advanced cancers. The data were produced by immunoSEQ multiplex PCR, yet TCRdb's version contains in-frame clones alone and is incomplete. The sample lists about 92,000 clones; over 75% were seen once. Here the sequenced sample was CD4+ or CD8+ T cells sorted from blood, taken in a trial of the OX40 agonist ivuxolimab. All receptors derive from an adult with an advanced solid tumor such as melanoma, head and neck, liver or kidney cancer.

CDR3 sequence: CASRGSWETQYF. The CDR3, as DNA: TGCGCCAGCCGAGGGTCTTGGGAGACCCAGTACTTC. The chain recombines TRBV5-1 with TRBJ2-5, with D perhaps TRBD2 (5 bases). This CDR3 is 12 amino acids long. V lost 7 bases and J lost 5, with 12 bases in between. The germline gives CDR1 SGHRS, CDR2 YFSETQ.

This clone was observed once. This chain links TRBV6-6 with TRBJ1-2; 9 bases align to TRBD1. Germline values: CDR1 MNHNY, CDR2 SVGAGI (reference sequence). This CDR3 spans 14 amino acids. Unmatched junction bases numbered 4, after V lost 6 bases and J lost 2 bases. CDR3 DNA sequence: TGTGCCAGCAGGGCGACAGGGGGAAACTATGGCTACACCTTC. This codes for CASRATGGNYGYTF.

This clone was picked up one time. The chain combines TRBV28 with TRBJ2-7; TRBD2 agrees at 7 bases. The germline gives CDR1 MDHEN, CDR2 SYDVKM. The CDR3 is 15 amino acids. V was clipped by 1 base and J by 1 base; unmatched bases: 4. CDR3 in DNA: TGTGCCAGCAGTTTATCTGCTAGCGGATCCTACGAGCAGTACTTC. Translating it yields CASSLSASGSYEQYF. The variable domain in full, completed from reference TRBV28 and TRBJ2-7, reads DVKVTQSSRYLVKRTGEKVFLECVQDMDHENMFWYRQDPGLGLRLIYFSYDVKMKEKGDIPEGYSVSREKKERFSLILESASTNQTSMYLCASSLSASGSYEQYFGPGTRLTVT.

This chain joins TRBV7-9 and TRBJ2-1; D tentatively fits TRBD1 or TRBD2 (5 bases each). V lost 5 bases and J lost 0, with 14 bases in between. The CDR3 has 16 residues. The germline gives CDR1 SEHNR, CDR2 FQNEAQ (reference sequence). CDR3 in amino acids: CASSVSRGSSYNEQFF. The DNA for the CDR3 is TGTGCCAGCAGCGTAAGTCGGGGCAGCTCCTACAATGAGCAGTTCTTC.

This clone appeared a few times. V is TRBV7-6 and J is TRBJ1-1, with 10 bases identical to TRBD1. Germline CDR1 reads SGHVS; CDR2 reads FNYEAQ. The CDR3 sequence is 15 residues long. V lost 5 bases, J lost 1 base, and 4 bases stayed unmatched. The CDR3 sequence: CASSPRQGANTEAFF. In nucleotides, the CDR3 is TGTGCCAGCAGCCCCAGACAGGGGGCGAACACTGAAGCTTTCTTT.

V is TRBV10-3 and J is TRBJ2-5, with 7 bases that match TRBD2. The ends lost 0 bases at V and 2 bases at J; junction bases unmatched: 3. The CDR3 length is 15 residues. Germline lookup yields CDR1 ENHRY and CDR2 SYGVKD. CDR3 in amino acids: CAISESASGQETQYF. In DNA form, the CDR3 reads TGTGCCATCAGTGAGTCGGCTAGCGGACAAGAGACCCAGTACTTC.

The chain combines TRBV5-4 with TRBJ1-1; D unresolved. Germline CDR1 is SGHNT and CDR2 is YYREEE (reference sequence). The CDR3 loop spans 15 amino acids. Trimming shortened V by 0 bases and J by 2 bases, and 11 bases separated the two germline ends. CDR3 in amino acids: CASSLGLGTNTEAFF. In DNA form, the CDR3 reads TGTGCCAGCAGCTTGGGATTGGGAACCAACACTGAAGCTTTCTTT.

The V and J genes are TRBV5-4 and TRBJ1-1; D is unclear. The CDR3 totals 14 residues. Trimming took off 7 bases at V and 4 bases at J, with 17 bases between the two ends. Germline values: CDR1 SGHNT, CDR2 YYREEE (reference sequence). The CDR3: CASFLRTSFTEAFF. CDR3 coding DNA: TGTGCCAGCTTCCTTCGCACTTCTTTCACTGAAGCTTTCTTT. Combining the CDR3 with reference TRBV5-4 and TRBJ1-1 gives the whole variable domain ETGVTQSPTHLIKTRGQQVTLRCSSQSGHNTVSWYQQALGQGPQFIFQYYREEENGRGNFPPRFSGLQFPNYSSELNVNALELDDSALYLCASFLRTSFTEAFFGQGTRLTVV.

This clone has a single count. This sequence joins TRBV28 and TRBJ2-7; 10 positions agree with TRBD1. From germline, CDR1 is MDHEN and CDR2 SYDVKM. The CDR3 sequence is 16 residues long. Unmatched junction bases numbered 11, after V lost 3 bases and J lost 6 bases. The DNA for the CDR3 is TGTGCCAGCAGTTTCCAACCGGGACAGGGGTTTGTCGAGCAGTACTTC. It translates to CASSFQPGQGFVEQYF.